The 18 T cell receptor beta chains given below trace back to one sample, sequenced in a study of PD-L1 blockade in urothelial cancer. Clones were read by immunoSEQ multiplex PCR, and TCRdb kept only the in-frame ones, dropping some. Among 35,000 to 40,000 clones, about 80% were seen once, and the ten largest hold approximately 3.4%. Specimen: PBMCs, collected around atezolizumab (anti-PD-L1) treatment. These receptors were collected from a man in his 70s with urothelial cancer.

The genes are TRBV7-6 and TRBJ2-3; 9 bases agree with TRBD1. CDR1 is SGHVS, CDR2 FNYEAQ, per germline. The CDR3 has 15 amino acids. V lost 3 bases to trimming and J lost 2 bases; unmatched junction nucleotides: 3. The CDR3 reads CASSFGTGFTDTQYF. CDR3 bases: TGTGCCAGCAGCTTTGGGACAGGGTTCACAGATACGCAGTATTTT.

For the CDR3, the DNA is TGTGCCATCAGTGAGAGGGCTAGCGGGGGGCCTATAGATACGCAGTATTTT. The encoded protein is CAISERASGGPIDTQYF. V and J are TRBV10-3 and TRBJ2-3; the match to TRBD2 covers 11 bases. V trimming: 2 bases; J trimming: 5 bases; junction bases outside the gene matches: 9. Germline values: CDR1 ENHRY, CDR2 SYGVKD. The CDR3 is made up of 17 amino acids.

The chain employs TRBV2 and TRBJ2-5; 8 positions agree with TRBD2. The CDR3 has 13 residues. Germline V gene lookup returns CDR1 SNHLY and CDR2 FYNNEI. V dropped 10 bases and J dropped 5; count of bases not matched to a gene: 9. The chain's CDR3 is CANTKRERETQYF. The CDR3, as DNA: TGTGCCAATACAAAGCGGGAGCGGGAGACCCAGTACTTC.

The chain combines TRBV4-3 with TRBJ2-5, with D possibly being TRBD2 (5 bases). The DNA end lines up better with TRBJ2-7; the J call may be wrong. CDR3 length equals 15 residues. The germline gives CDR1 LGHNA, CDR2 YSLEER. CDR3 DNA: TGCGCCAGCAGCCAAGATTTCGGGGTACGCTACGAGCAGTACTTC. Translation: CASSQDFGVRYEQYF.

This clone has just a few counts. The rearrangement joins TRBV28 to TRBJ1-2; 7 nucleotides line up with TRBD1. The CDR3 runs to 14 residues. Trimming cost V 10 bases and J 4 bases; bases outside gene matches: 12. Germline loops: CDR1 MDHEN, CDR2 SYDVKM. CDR3 sequence (DNA): TGTGCCACCCCACGGGACAGCGATTCCTATGGCTACACCTTC. This encodes CATPRDSDSYGYTF.

This chain uses TRBV4-2 with TRBJ2-3, with 10 nucleotides matching TRBD2. From germline, CDR1 is LGHNA and CDR2 YNFKEQ. The junction had 9 bases not matched to a gene; V was cut back by 0 bases and J by 6 bases. The CDR3 runs to 17 residues. CDR3 bases: TGTGCCAGCAGCCAAGATCGACGAGCGGGGGGGCCTGATACGCAGTATTTT. Its translation: CASSQDRRAGGPDTQYF.

The chain recombines TRBV30 with TRBJ2-5; a possible D gene is TRBD1 (7 bases). The V end lost 4 bases, the J end lost 2 bases, and 14 bases lay between the germline ends. This CDR3 contains 14 residues. Germline CDR1 GTSNPN, CDR2 SVGIG (reference sequence). CDR3 loop: CAWKGGTVQETQYF. CDR3 in DNA: TGTGCCTGGAAAGGGGGGACAGTTCAAGAGACCCAGTACTTC.

The chain has TRBV4-2 and TRBJ1-2; 7 bases align to TRBD1. Germline V lookup: CDR1 LGHNA, CDR2 YNFKEQ. V was clipped by 3 bases and J by 8 bases; unmatched bases: 9. This CDR3 region has 14 residues. CDR3 bases: TGTGCCAGCAGCCATTATGATACAGGGGCAGGCTACACCTTC. Protein product: CASSHYDTGAGYTF.

This chain joins TRBV7-3 and TRBJ2-6; maybe TRBD1 (6 bases). CDR1 is SGHTA and CDR2 is FQGTGA in the germline V gene. The CDR3 loop spans 17 amino acids. Trimming removed 5 bases at V and 0 bases at J, with 14 bases between. CDR3: CASSAGQQSSGANVLTF. DNA of the CDR3: TGTGCCAGCAGCGCCGGACAGCAGAGCTCTGGGGCCAACGTCCTGACTTTC.

V usage is TRBV2 and J usage is TRBJ1-5; 10 bases match TRBD1. CDR3 length: 15 residues. Germline loops: CDR1 SNHLY, CDR2 FYNNEI. J lost 2 bases, V lost 5 bases, and 3 bases had no gene match. Here the CDR3 reads CASSRDRGGNQPQHF. CDR3 sequence (DNA): TGTGCCAGCAGTCGGGACAGGGGCGGCAATCAGCCCCAGCATTTT.

This clone was detected once. The V and J genes are TRBV7-8 and TRBJ1-2; 7 bases line up with TRBD1. The CDR3 totals 17 residues. The germline V gene encodes CDR1 SGHVS and CDR2 FQNEAQ. V lost 4 bases, J lost 3 bases, and 14 bases stayed unmatched. The CDR3 region is CASSYQMTGIQYYGYTF. CDR3 DNA: TGTGCCAGCAGCTACCAGATGACAGGGATCCAATACTATGGCTACACCTTC.

CDR3 DNA sequence: TGTGCCAGCAGTCCTAACTCTGGAAACACCATATATTTT. This gives the protein CASSPNSGNTIYF. V is TRBV6-5 and J is TRBJ1-3; D gene ambiguous. V gave up 5 bases and J gave up 0 bases, with 5 bases separating them. Per germline, CDR1 MNHEY and CDR2 SVGAGI. The CDR3 extends over 13 amino acids.

The J gene is TRBJ1-2, the V gene TRBV9; weak D call: TRBD1 (5 bases). Trimming removed 3 bases from V and 8 bases from J, with 23 bases in between. The length of the CDR3 is 16 residues. Germline V gene data show CDR1 as SGDLS and CDR2 as YYNGEE. Here the CDR3 reads CASSGGRGRQEIGYTF. The CDR3 DNA sequence: TGTGCCAGCAGCGGCGGGAGGGGACGGCAGGAGATAGGCTACACCTTC.

The V and J genes are TRBV27 and TRBJ1-2; 8 bases map to TRBD1. This CDR3 contains 16 residues. J was trimmed by 5 bases and V by 5 bases; bases with no gene match: 13. From germline, CDR1 is MNHEY and CDR2 SMNVEV (reference sequence). The CDR3 DNA is TGTGCCAGCAGTCCTCTATCGACAGGGGAGAAATATGGCTACACCTTC. Amino acid sequence: CASSPLSTGEKYGYTF.

The chain has TRBV12-1 and TRBJ1-2. TRBV12-1 is flagged as a pseudogene. The CDR3 totals 15 residues. In DNA, the CDR3 is TGTGCCAGCAGCTGCACGGGGGGGCGTCGCTATGGCTACACCTTC. Encoded protein: CASSCTGGRRYGYTF.

Only a few counts were recorded for this clone. The chain uses TRBV11-2 and TRBJ2-3; 8 positions agree with TRBD2. The germline V gene encodes CDR1 SGHAT and CDR2 FQNNGV. This CDR3 is built from 17 residues. J was trimmed by 8 bases and V by 1 base; bases with no gene match: 14. CDR3 region: CASSLVGFERESVTQYF. CDR3 coding DNA: TGTGCCAGCAGCTTAGTGGGGTTCGAGCGGGAGTCTGTTACGCAGTATTTT. Full variable domain (outside the CDR3, taken from reference TRBV11-2 and TRBJ2-3): EAGVAQSPRYKIIEKRQSVAFWCNPISGHATLYWYQQILGQGPKLLIQFQNNGVVDDSQLPKDRFSAERLKGVDSTLKIQPAKLEDSAVYLCASSLVGFERESVTQYFGPGTRLTVL.

The chain carries TRBV2 and TRBJ2-1; 8 bases are shared with TRBD2. CDR1 is SNHLY and CDR2 is FYNNEI in the germline V gene. J gave up 9 bases and V 4 bases, and 8 bases lay outside the gene matches. This CDR3 is 14 amino acids long. The CDR3: CASSGVAGRGEQFF. The CDR3 DNA follows: TGTGCCAGCAGTGGGGTAGCGGGACGAGGTGAGCAGTTCTTC.

This clone was counted once. This chain links TRBV4-2 with TRBJ2-1; 9 bases align to TRBD2. The CDR3 consists of 18 residues. The germline V gene has CDR1 LGHNA and CDR2 YNFKEQ. V shed 0 bases and J 6 bases; nucleotides not matched to a gene: 12. The CDR3 DNA follows: TGTGCCAGCAGCCAAGATCGTCCCCTAGCGGGACGGGGCAATGAGCAGTTCTTC. Translated, it gives CASSQDRPLAGRGNEQFF.